Included here is one T cell receptor (beta chain) sequence, with context. Its antigen is as yet unknown. This sample was included in a study of cytomegalovirus exposure and HLA in healthy donors. The study's findings and limits: At a 0.05 false discovery rate, a later analysis found 15,000 to 20,000 TCR beta sequences to be associated with HLA alleles.

V dropped 6 bases and J dropped 11; count of bases not matched to a gene: 10. The CDR3 length is 13 residues. Looked up from germline, CDR1 is MDHEN and CDR2 is SYDVKM. PCR primers comprised 60 Vbeta and 13 Jbeta primers. Original processing methods: Around 80 million unique TCR beta chains, about 11 million of them shared, were counted by a later analysis. Repertoires were generated with immunoSEQ multiplex PCR, while TCRdb's copy carries only in-frame clones and drops some. D and trimming were read from the DNA, whereas the V and J calls and clone size are those reported in that table. The repertoire consists of fewer than 250,000 clones, with about 80% occurring once and the leading ten covering about a tenth.

The receptor was isolated from a woman aged 45-60 years in good health and CMV-seropositive. V usage is TRBV28 and J usage is TRBJ2-4; the match to TRBD1 covers 7 bases. The sample taken for sequencing was PBMCs. The CDR3: CASSPPDRAVQYF. For the CDR3, the DNA is TGTGCCAGCAGCCCCCCCGACAGGGCGGTTCAGTACTTC.